This T cell receptor beta chain was retrieved from a study of T-cell reconstitution after alpha-beta-depleted transplantation in children (dated by TCRdb to 2016 to 2018). Some background on the complete study: Using TCR repertoire profiling, the study followed T-cell immune reconstitution in a quantitative way in children after TCRalphabeta/CD19-depleted allogeneic hematopoietic cell transplantation.

This clonotype was observed many times. No cognate antigen has been identified for it. The input lacks base qualities; no much larger clone sits a single base away. The library relied on PCR. Sequencer: Illumina HiSeq 2500. To normalize quantification of the TCRbeta repertoire, the TCR libraries were built with molecular barcoding that relied on unique molecular identifiers. TCRdb reworked the public reads: Q25 trimming with fastp, MiXCR clone assembly, productive beta chains retained. CDR3 protein sequences are deduplicated, and each keeps its most common genes and DNA. The sample data list some 490,000 distinct CDR3 sequences, and around 12% of these were observed just once. The top ten constitute over 5.5% of the sample. The CDR3 goes from the cysteine to the phenylalanine over 13 residues. Kept here is only the CDR3 DNA, which spans 39 bases and is read in frame from base 1. Per the germline V gene, SGHVS is the CDR1 and FQNEAQ is the CDR2. V gives up 4 bases and J gives up 6 bases, and the segment between their germline ends measures 10 bases.

In this chain, TRBV7-8 is recombined with TRBJ2-4; a confident D gene designation cannot be given. The sample was PBMCs from the stem cell graft donor, taken from the stem cell graft. This sequence originates from a human donor who donated a stem cell graft to a child with combined immunodeficiency. The bases are TGTGCCAGCAGCTACCTCGGAAGAAACATTCAGTACTTC. The resulting protein is CASSYLGRNIQYF.